This T cell receptor beta chain is drawn from a study of cytomegalovirus exposure and HLA in healthy donors. Amplification used 60 Vbeta primers and 13 Jbeta primers. Sequencing used immunoSEQ multiplex PCR; TCRdb keeps in-frame clones, though not all of them. The table records 200,000 to 250,000 clones, roughly 83% of them present only once. Details on this clone: What it binds is not known.

The study, taken as a whole, reports: Sequencing artifact likely explains a cluster of highly shared sequence variants.

The clonotype originates from a girl between 5 and 17 years old in good health and CMV-seronegative. Sequencing was performed on PBMCs.

The CDR3 is CASGLVTGRDRDTGELFF. The CDR3, as DNA: TGTGCTAGTGGTTTGGTTACCGGTCGGGACAGGGACACCGGGGAGCTGTTTTTT. This sequence joins TRBV12-5 and TRBJ2-2, with 9 bases fitting TRBD1. V was clipped by 0 bases and J by 3 bases; unmatched bases: 8. Germline V CDR1 and CDR2: LGHNT, FRNRAP. The CDR3 is 18 amino acids.